This T cell receptor beta chain was retrieved from a study of response to subunit inactivated influenza vaccine. A single record per CDR3 protein comes from TCRdb applying MiXCR to the RT-PCR reads. Among about 500,000 distinct CDR3 sequences listed, 16% were seen once. The CDR3 is made up of 14 amino acids. The V segment lost 6 bases and the J segment 1 base; nucleotides outside the gene matches: 7. Germline CDR1 DFQATT, CDR2 SNEGSKA (reference sequence). With respect to this clonotype: Its target is not known.

Study-wide findings and caveats: Each seasonal influenza vaccination recruits few new T cells, the authors suggested.

The clonotype originates from a man in his fifties or sixties who received an inactivated influenza vaccine. The specimen was CD4+ T cells sorted from PBMCs, collected less than 30 months after vaccination. The rearrangement uses TRBV20-1 and TRBJ1-1; 8 nucleotides align to TRBD1. DNA for the CDR3: TGCAGTGCCACCCAGGGGGCTGAGAACACTGAAGCTTTCTTT. This sequence encodes CSATQGAENTEAFF.